Shown below are 28 T cell receptor beta chains from a single sample sequenced in a study of T cells in Graves' hyperthyroidism and ophthalmopathy. Regions amplified from RNA transcripts were the TCR beta CDR3 regions. The TCR CDR3 was amplified in a first-round RT-PCR using the HTBI primer set. Using its own MiXCR run on the multiplex PCR reads, TCRdb lists one record per CDR3 protein. The sample consists of approximately 600,000 distinct CDR3 sequences, roughly 20% of them appearing once. Sequencing input: blood. The source is a man in his thirties or forties with Graves' ophthalmopathy.

This clonotype was observed a few times. The V call is TRBV4-1, the J call TRBJ2-3; TRBD1 is a possible D gene (6 bases). Germline V lookup: CDR1 MGHRA, CDR2 YSYEKL. The CDR3 totals 16 residues. V was cut by 1 base and J by 0 bases, with 11 bases left in between. The CDR3 region is CASSQASGASTDTQYF. CDR3 in DNA: TGCGCCAGCAGCCAAGCGTCAGGGGCCAGCACAGATACGCAGTATTTT.

This sequence joins TRBV7-9 and TRBJ2-7; D is ambiguous. This CDR3 spans 13 amino acids. V was trimmed by 5 bases and J by 2 bases, leaving 10 bases between them. The V gene's germline CDR1 is SEHNR and CDR2 FQNEAQ (reference sequence). The CDR3 protein is CASSEFSTYEQYF. DNA of the CDR3: TGTGCCAGCAGCGAGTTTAGTACCTACGAGCAGTACTTC.

About this clonotype itself: A much larger clonotype is one base distant, so this may be a read error. This likely comes from a read error, as the CDR3 has no conserved phenylalanine or tryptophan at its end. The chain carries TRBV12-3 or TRBV12-4 and TRBJ1-1; D may be TRBD1 (6 bases). CDR3 length equals 15 residues. Trimming took off 5 bases at V and 1 base at J, with 14 bases between the two ends. CDR3 nucleotides: TGTGCCAGCAGTCCCGCCGGGACATCGAACACTGAAGCTTTCTCT. Protein: CASSPAGTSNTEAFS.

In its sample, this clonotype was seen once. The chain has TRBV4-2 and TRBJ2-7; maybe TRBD2 (6 bases). From germline, CDR1 is LGHNA and CDR2 YNFKEQ. CDR3 length: 14 residues. V lost 5 bases and J 3 bases, leaving 14 bases between the germline ends. This CDR3 is CASSGLSSVYEQYF. CDR3 bases: TGTGCCAGCAGCGGACTATCCAGCGTCTACGAGCAGTACTTC.

The sample holds a few counts of this clonotype. The chain carries TRBV24-1 and TRBJ2-5; unclear D gene. V lost 4 bases to trimming and J lost 1 base, with 6 bases between them. Per the germline V gene, CDR1 is KGHDR and CDR2 is SFDVKD. The CDR3 is 13 amino acids. CDR3 bases: TGTGCCACCAGTGAGACCTTCCAAGAGACCCAGTACTTC. Its translation: CATSETFQETQYF.

V and J are TRBV7-9 and TRBJ2-5; 8 nucleotides agree with TRBD1. The CDR3 length is 16 residues. Germline-derived CDR1 and CDR2 are SEHNR and FQNEAQ (reference sequence). V shed 3 bases, J shed 4 bases, and the junction held 10 bases outside the gene matches. CDR3 DNA: TGTGCCAGCAGCTTGTTAAAAGGACAGGGAACAGAGACCCAGTACTTC. Translation: CASSLLKGQGTETQYF.

This chain connects TRBV10-3 to TRBJ2-2; a possible D gene is TRBD2 (6 bases). Trimming removed 6 bases at V and 1 base at J, with 9 bases between. Germline CDR1 is ENHRY and CDR2 is SYGVKD. The CDR3 runs 14 residues. CDR3 in DNA: TGTGCCATCAGGGGGACTGTGAACACCGGGGAGCTGTTTTTT. This gives the protein CAIRGTVNTGELFF.

The rearrangement links TRBV10-2 to TRBJ2-7; tentative D call: TRBD2 (6 bases). V was pared by 7 bases and J by 2 bases, with 12 bases between. This CDR3 is built from 13 residues. The germline V gene has CDR1 WSHSY and CDR2 SAAADI. CDR3 in DNA: TGCGCCAGCACGATTAGCGGAACCTACGAGCAGTACTTC. Amino acid sequence: CASTISGTYEQYF.

In this sample, this clonotype turned up a few times. The chain joins TRBV12-3 or TRBV12-4 to TRBJ2-1; D may be TRBD1 or TRBD2 (5 bases each). The V end was cut by 2 bases, the J end by 5 bases, with 16 bases between. The CDR3 consists of 16 residues. The CDR3 spells CASSLWAGDGNNEQFF. CDR3 in DNA: TGTGCCAGCAGTTTATGGGCTGGGGACGGAAACAATGAGCAGTTCTTC.

This clonotype occurred a few times. This chain connects TRBV9 to TRBJ1-5; 8 positions match TRBD1. The J segment lost 6 bases and the V segment lost 3 bases, leaving 8 bases of the junction unmatched. Germline assignment: CDR1 SGDLS and CDR2 YYNGEE. The CDR3 covers 15 residues. The CDR3 DNA sequence: TGTGCCAGCAGCGCGGCCCCCGACAGGGGTCAGCCCCAGCATTTT. Protein: CASSAAPDRGQPQHF.

This clonotype was picked up many times. This chain links TRBV30 with TRBJ2-1; 9 bases are shared with TRBD1. V gave up 2 bases and J gave up 12 bases; unmatched junction bases: 5. The CDR3 has 12 amino acids. Germline V CDR1 and CDR2: GTSNPN, SVGIG (reference sequence). The chain's CDR3 is CAWSTGGERQFF. The CDR3 DNA reads TGTGCCTGGAGTACAGGGGGCGAGAGGCAGTTCTTC.

Details on this clonotype: Given a much more abundant clone one base away, this may be a read error. The genes are TRBV3-1 and TRBJ1-1; 8 bases fit TRBD1. CDR1 LGHDT and CDR2 YNNKEL come from the germline V gene (reference sequence). The CDR3 loop spans 11 amino acids. The CDR3 DNA reads TGTGCCGGCAGCCGACAGGGGAAAGCTTTCTTT. Its translation: CAGSRQGKAFF.

The rearrangement links TRBV30 to TRBJ2-5; TRBD2 agrees at 9 bases. CDR3 length: 14 amino acids. V lost 0 bases to trimming and J lost 8 bases; unmatched junction nucleotides: 7. Germline CDR1 reads GTSNPN; CDR2 reads SVGIG (reference sequence). The DNA of the CDR3 is TGTGCCTGGAGTGTTGCTAGCGGGAACCCAACCCAGTACTTC. Protein: CAWSVASGNPTQYF.

A few counts support this clonotype. The rearrangement links TRBV4-3 to TRBJ1-4; 9 nucleotides match TRBD1. J gave up 7 bases and V 0 bases, and 6 bases lay outside the gene matches. From germline, CDR1 is LGHNA and CDR2 YSLEER. This CDR3 contains 16 residues. CDR3 residues: CASSQETGTGTEKLFF. The CDR3 coding sequence is TGCGCCAGCAGCCAAGAAACCGGGACAGGGACTGAAAAACTGTTTTTT.

This clonotype was detected ten times or more. Since a much larger clone is just one base distant, this may be a read error. This sequence joins TRBV12-3 or TRBV12-4 and TRBJ1-1; D remains unclear. CDR3 size: 13 residues. Trimming stripped 1 base from V and 1 base from J, with 4 bases between. CDR3 amino acids: CASSLGENTEAFF. CDR3 coding DNA: TGTGCCAGCAGTTTAGGCGAGAACACTGAAGCTTTCTTT.

This clonotype has a handful of counts. The chain uses TRBV7-3 and TRBJ2-1, with no clear D. Trimming cost V 5 bases and J 5 bases, with 7 bases left between them. Germline-derived CDR1 and CDR2 are SGHTA and FQGTGA. The CDR3 is 12 residues long. The CDR3 protein is CASSGANNEQFF. CDR3 bases: TGTGCCAGCAGCGGCGCAAACAATGAGCAGTTCTTC.

The J gene is TRBJ2-5, the V gene TRBV16, with D maybe TRBD2 (5 bases). Trimming stripped 2 bases from V and 8 bases from J, with 18 bases between. CDR1 and CDR2 from the germline V gene are KGHSY and FQNENV. The CDR3 totals 15 residues. This chain's CDR3 is CASSQKTGSSRTQYF. Here the CDR3 DNA reads TGTGCCAGCAGCCAAAAAACGGGATCATCCAGAACCCAGTACTTC.

The J gene is TRBJ2-7, the V gene TRBV7-9; D is unresolved. V lost 5 bases and J 6 bases, leaving 17 bases between the germline ends. CDR3 length: 14 residues. Germline CDR1 and CDR2: SEHNR and FQNEAQ (reference sequence). The CDR3 sequence is CASSATERQVEQYF. As DNA, the CDR3 is TGTGCCAGCAGCGCTACCGAAAGGCAGGTCGAGCAGTACTTC. Variable domain in full (rest from reference TRBV7-9 and TRBJ2-7): DTGVSQNPRHKITKRGQNVTFRCDPISEHNRLYWYRQTLGQGPEFLTYFQNEAQLEKSRLLSDRFSAERPKGSFSTLEIQRTEQGDSAMYLCASSATERQVEQYFGPGTRLTVT.

The chain recombines TRBV28 with TRBJ2-5, with 7 positions matching TRBD1. CDR3 size: 15 residues. Trimming at V came to 5 bases and at J to 5 bases, leaving 11 bases not matched to a gene. Germline-derived CDR1 and CDR2 are MDHEN and SYDVKM. This CDR3 reads CASSPTGALEETQYF. The CDR3 nucleotides read TGTGCCAGCAGTCCCACAGGGGCGTTGGAGGAGACCCAGTACTTC. Variable domain in full (rest from reference TRBV28 and TRBJ2-5): DVKVTQSSRYLVKRTGEKVFLECVQDMDHENMFWYRQDPGLGLRLIYFSYDVKMKEKGDIPEGYSVSREKKERFSLILESASTNQTSMYLCASSPTGALEETQYFGPGTRLLVL.

This chain uses TRBV6-1 with TRBJ2-1; 7 bases map to TRBD2. The CDR3 runs 16 residues. The germline CDR1 and CDR2 sequences are MNHNS and SASEGT. V dropped 0 bases and J dropped 9; count of bases not matched to a gene: 11. The CDR3 reads CASSEARGRALSEQFF. The CDR3 DNA is TGTGCCAGCAGTGAAGCGCGTGGGAGGGCCCTCAGTGAGCAGTTCTTC.

This chain connects TRBV19 to TRBJ2-2; 9 bases line up with TRBD1. CDR1 and CDR2 (germline): LNHDA, SQIVND (reference sequence). The CDR3 is 16 amino acids. J gave up 2 bases and V 5 bases, and 6 bases lay outside the gene matches. DNA of the CDR3: TGTGCCAGTAGTCCCGGGACAGGGACAAACACCGGGGAGCTGTTTTTT. Its translation is CASSPGTGTNTGELFF.

V usage is TRBV6-1 and J usage is TRBJ2-2, with 8 bases fitting TRBD2. The CDR3 length is 16 residues. Trimming removed 6 bases from V and 0 bases from J; junction bases left unmatched: 6. Germline V gene lookup returns CDR1 MNHNS and CDR2 SASEGT. The CDR3 is CASSGRVSANTGELFF. DNA of the CDR3: TGTGCCAGCAGCGGGAGGGTTTCGGCGAACACCGGGGAGCTGTTTTTT.

The genes are TRBV7-9 and TRBJ1-5; perhaps TRBD1 as D (6 bases). The V end lost 4 bases, the J end lost 12 bases, and 19 bases lay between the germline ends. This CDR3 has 14 amino acids. In germline, CDR1 is SEHNR, CDR2 FQNEAQ (reference sequence). The CDR3 loop is CASSSDQGGSLQHF. Written as DNA, the CDR3 is TGTGCCAGCAGCTCGGACCAAGGGGGATCTCTCCAGCATTTT.

In its sample, this clonotype was seen many times. V and J are TRBV3-1 and TRBJ2-3; 10 bases agree with TRBD2. The J segment lost 2 bases and the V segment lost 4 bases, leaving 6 bases of the junction unmatched. This CDR3 has 16 amino acids. From germline, CDR1 is LGHDT and CDR2 YNNKEL (reference sequence). This CDR3 reads CASSRTSGTLTDTQYF. The DNA for the CDR3 is TGTGCCAGCAGCCGGACTAGCGGTACTCTCACAGATACGCAGTATTTT.

The chain has TRBV5-6 and TRBJ2-2; 7 bases fit TRBD1. Germline CDR1 and CDR2: SGHDT and YYEEEE. This CDR3 is built from 16 residues. With V trimmed by 7 bases and J by 0 bases, 9 bases remained unmatched. The CDR3: CASGNIDRANTGELFF. In nucleotides, the CDR3 is TGTGCCAGCGGAAACATTGACAGGGCGAACACCGGGGAGCTGTTTTTT.

This clonotype was recorded a few times. The chain carries TRBV12-3 or TRBV12-4 and TRBJ2-6, with D perhaps TRBD2 (6 bases). CDR3 length: 14 amino acids. V was clipped by 3 bases and J by 3 bases, with 6 bases between them. The CDR3 DNA is TGTGCCAGCAGTTTGGGGGGTGGGGCCAACGTCCTGACTTTC. Residues: CASSLGGGANVLTF.

The chain couples TRBV12-3 or TRBV12-4 to TRBJ1-2, with 8 nucleotides matching TRBD1. V shed 0 bases and J 4 bases; nucleotides not matched to a gene: 4. The CDR3 loop spans 15 amino acids. CDR3 coding DNA: TGTGCCAGCAGTTTAGCTCGACAGGGGAGCTATGGCTACACCTTC. Its translation is CASSLARQGSYGYTF.

This clonotype was counted a few times. The chain couples TRBV19 to TRBJ2-2; tentative D call: TRBD2 (5 bases). Trimming took off 7 bases at V and 3 bases at J, with 9 bases between the two ends. CDR1 and CDR2 (germline): LNHDA, SQIVND (reference sequence). This CDR3 is 13 amino acids long. CDR3 loop: CASTEGYTGELFF. Here the CDR3 DNA reads TGTGCCAGTACAGAGGGATACACCGGGGAGCTGTTTTTT. Full variable domain (missing parts from reference TRBV19 and TRBJ2-2): DGGITQSPKYLFRKEGQNVTLSCEQNLNHDAMYWYRQDPGQGLRLIYYSQIVNDFQKGDIAEGYSVSREKKESFPLTVTSAQKNPTAFYLCASTEGYTGELFFGEGSRLTVL.